This T cell receptor beta chain was obtained from a study of vaccination and CD4 T cells after COVID-19. About the research overall: The stimulating agents, overlapping spike peptides, came from SARS-CoV-2, HCoV-NL63, HCoV-OC43 and HCoV-229E.

The assay that was used to sequence DNA from cultured CD4+ T cells was the Oncomine TCR Beta short-read assay. It was cultured CD4+ T cells from which genomic DNA was extracted. TCRdb re-called the PCR reads through MiXCR, storing one row per CDR3 protein. The sample lists under 30,000 distinct CDR3 sequences, 44% occurring once. Deletions cut 0 bases from V and 8 bases from J, with 6 bases between. The germline V gene encodes CDR1 MGHDK and CDR2 SYGVNS. The CDR3 is made up of 12 amino acids. This clonotype was seen more than once but under ten times. The antigen is not known. Regarding treatment: approximately nine-day PBMC culture with coronavirus spike peptide pools or control peptides (ViraFEST assay).

The receptor's source is a human donor who received a COVID-19 vaccine. The chain recombines TRBV25-1 with TRBJ2-3, with D unresolved. The sequenced sample was CD4+ T cells from blood, cultured in vitro, obtained before SARS-CoV-2 vaccination. CDR3 nucleotides: TGTGCCAGCAGTGAATATACGGGTACGCAGTATTTT. It is translated as CASSEYTGTQYF.